This T cell receptor (beta chain) originates from a study of OX40 agonist ivuxolimab in advanced cancers. Study-wide context: Patients in dose escalation had liver, melanoma, kidney or head and neck cancers.

Produced via immunoSEQ multiplex PCR; TCRdb's table is partial and in-frame only. The profile shows approximately 35,000 clones, about nine tenths of them singletons. The sequences come from CD4+ or CD8+ T cells sorted from blood, collected in a trial of the OX40 agonist ivuxolimab. This clonotype was obtained from an adult with an advanced solid tumor such as melanoma, head and neck, liver or kidney cancer.

The CDR3 region is CASSPTGELFF. The CDR3 DNA reads TGTGCCAGCAGCCCAACCGGGGAGCTGTTTTTT. The gene calls are TRBV11-2 and TRBJ2-2; the D is unclear. The germline V gene has CDR1 SGHAT and CDR2 FQNNGV. This CDR3 has 11 amino acids. V lost 5 bases and J 5 bases, leaving 3 bases between the germline ends. Full variable domain (rest looked up from reference TRBV11-2 and TRBJ2-2): EAGVAQSPRYKIIEKRQSVAFWCNPISGHATLYWYQQILGQGPKLLIQFQNNGVVDDSQLPKDRFSAERLKGVDSTLKIQPAKLEDSAVYLCASSPTGELFFGEGSRLTVL.